One T cell receptor (beta chain) is described in this entry. What it recognizes is unknown. Repeated repertoire sampling spanned the course of chemoradiotherapy. These data belong to a study of chemoradiotherapy in HPV16-positive cancers. Study as a whole: A couple of HPV16-positive patients' cells yielded candidate HPV-specific clones and common motifs. Overall study results and limits: Only a couple of HPV16-positive patients supplied the functional HPV-specificity definition. Non-HPV-specific T cells did not expand in tumors during treatment, whereas candidate HPV-specific clones and E7-related motifs did.

Some clones are missing from TCRdb's copy, which holds only in-frame ones; the method was immunoSEQ multiplex PCR. The table records under 7,500 clones, roughly four fifths of them present only once. Trimming shortened V by 11 bases and J by 3 bases, and 17 bases separated the two germline ends. Germline CDR1 ENHRY, CDR2 SYGVKD. The CDR3 spans 14 residues. This chain connects TRBV10-3 to TRBJ1-5, with D perhaps matching TRBD1 (6 bases). The origin of this receptor is a human donor with HPV-associated anogenital cancer. The source was tumor tissue, collected from a patient who underwent chemoradiotherapy. The CDR3 DNA reads TGTGCCGTGGCGGCGACAGGAGACAATCAGCCCCAGCATTTT. It codes for CAVAATGDNQPQHF.